This TCR beta chain was captured in a study of shared clonotypes between healthy human individuals. Study as a whole: The people who gave samples were a couple of women and a few men aged 18 to 49. For every donor, three CD4 naive, three CD4 memory, two CD8 naive and one CD8 memory plates were used.

As regards this clone: The antigen remains unidentified.

Trimming pared 0 bases from V and 0 bases from J, leaving 2 bases between. Germline CDR1 is SGHDT and CDR2 is YYEEEE. CDR3 length equals 13 residues. The method was immunoSEQ multiplex PCR; TCRdb's version includes in-frame clones alone and lacks a portion of them. The sample lists approximately 530,000 clones, approximately 94% occurring once. Whole-study results and caveats: A few donors showed sharing of approximately 5% of naive CD4 clonotypes. The sole specimen, blood, was sampled, and tissue repertoires likely differ.

The clonotype comes from a woman under 40 in good health. Sequencing was done on a sample of naive CD4+ T cells sorted from blood. As for subset: CD45RA+ positively selected. The chain carries TRBV5-6 and TRBJ2-3; D unresolved. The CDR3 sequence: CASSLGSTDTQYF. In DNA, the CDR3 is TGTGCCAGCAGCTTGGGCAGCACAGATACGCAGTATTTT.